This entry features one T cell receptor beta chain sequence. This specimen belongs to a study of T cell responses to AZD1222 COVID-19 vaccine. Clones were sequenced by immunoSEQ multiplex PCR, and TCRdb holds only the in-frame ones, with some missing. There are around 120,000 clones in the sample; about 90% occur only once, and approximately 1% lies in the top ten. This CDR3 has 13 residues. V lost 3 bases and J lost 6, with 12 bases in between. CDR1 and CDR2 from the germline V gene are LGHDT and YNNKEL (reference sequence). The sequence was obtained from an adult in good health. The V gene is TRBV3-1 (or the pseudogene TRBV3-2), the J gene TRBJ2-7; the D is unclear. Specimen: peripheral blood, collected on day 0 of AZD1222 vaccination. The CDR3 DNA is TGTGCCAGCAGCCATTGGCCCCCTGGCGAGCAGTACTTC. Amino acids: CASSHWPPGEQYF.